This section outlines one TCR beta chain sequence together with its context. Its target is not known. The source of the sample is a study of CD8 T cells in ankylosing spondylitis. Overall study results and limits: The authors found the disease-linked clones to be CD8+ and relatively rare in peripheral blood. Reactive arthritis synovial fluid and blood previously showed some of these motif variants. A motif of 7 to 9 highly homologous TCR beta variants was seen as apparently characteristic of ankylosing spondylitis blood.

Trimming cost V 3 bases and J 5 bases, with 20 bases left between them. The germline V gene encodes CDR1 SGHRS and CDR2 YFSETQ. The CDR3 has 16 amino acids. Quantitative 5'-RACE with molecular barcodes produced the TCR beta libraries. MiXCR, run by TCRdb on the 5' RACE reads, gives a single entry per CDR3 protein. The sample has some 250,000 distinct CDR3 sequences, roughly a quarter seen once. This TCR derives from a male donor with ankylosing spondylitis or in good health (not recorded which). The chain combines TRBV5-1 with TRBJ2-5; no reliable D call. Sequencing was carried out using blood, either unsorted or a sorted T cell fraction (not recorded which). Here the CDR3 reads CASSSNLFGTSETQYF. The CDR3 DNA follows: TGCGCCAGCAGCTCAAACCTCTTCGGTACCTCGGAGACCCAGTACTTC.